This TCR beta chain derives from a study of blood T cell repertoires in COVID-19 (dated by TCRdb to between 2020 and 2021). General notes on the study: Samples covering the acute and convalescent phases of COVID-19 were provided by collaborators in the United States, Italy and Spain. The material from the prospective study consisted of cDNA or gDNA derived from T cells, B-cell-depleted T cells, or PBMCs. Subjects who had been exposed to COVID-19, were actively infected with it, or had recovered from it provided the deeply sampled blood TCRbeta repertoires that made up the dataset. The repertoires were released in a freely available public database meant as a resource for research on the immune response to SARS-CoV-2. Samples came from the ongoing ImmuneRACE study (first 160 participants) plus 1,254 subjects from 6 global collaborators. The sample metadata nearly always contained a de-identified subject ID, COVID-19 status, age in years and sex. Where available, HLA class I and class II types were obtained from metadata supplied by the sample provider rather than from assay-based typing. Study-level results and caveats: Clinical and demographic metadata were provided uncurated, with the amount varying by source and participant.

The immunoSEQ Assay, a bias-controlled multiplex PCR, was used to amplify TCRbeta CDR3 regions from genomic DNA. The original pipeline was this. Within the assay, amplification of reference gene primers was used to estimate how many nucleated cells each sample contained. Sequence reads were collapsed and filtered to measure the absolute abundance of every unique TCRbeta CDR3 rearrangement. For each sample, productive Simpson clonality was calculated as the square root of Simpson's diversity index across productive rearrangements. In its TCRdb copy, this immuneACCESS table keeps in-frame sequences only and misses some clones. Where compared with another copy, unresolved V genes explain less than half of these, and the others have no known cause. Clone size and the V and J calls come from that table; the DNA yielded D and trimming. The sample data list under 200,000 clones, and approximately 80% of these were observed just once. Together, the top ten hold under 0.95% of the sample.

For this clone: This clone's antigen is unknown. Nothing much larger sits one base from this clone, and base qualities are not available.

Spanning cysteine to phenylalanine, the CDR3 consists of 10 amino acids. Solely the CDR3 DNA is kept, with 30 bases framed from the first base. At one collaborating source in Seattle, patients were enrolled during active infection and were followed longitudinally through the course of disease. Collaborating institutions collected whole blood in K2EDTA tubes following their own protocols. For TCRbeta analysis, collaborator samples were shipped as frozen whole blood, as isolated PBMCs, or as DNA extracted from either sample type. Sequenced sample: peripheral blood. The chain is assembled from TRBV21-1 and TRBJ1-2; the table's D call TRBD1 went unverified against the DNA. TRBV21-1 is a recognized pseudogene. The TCR was taken from a man in his sixties with COVID-19, enrolled during active disease. CDR3 protein: CASVSDGYTF. Here is the DNA: TGTGCCAGCGTTTCAGATGGCTACACCTTC.